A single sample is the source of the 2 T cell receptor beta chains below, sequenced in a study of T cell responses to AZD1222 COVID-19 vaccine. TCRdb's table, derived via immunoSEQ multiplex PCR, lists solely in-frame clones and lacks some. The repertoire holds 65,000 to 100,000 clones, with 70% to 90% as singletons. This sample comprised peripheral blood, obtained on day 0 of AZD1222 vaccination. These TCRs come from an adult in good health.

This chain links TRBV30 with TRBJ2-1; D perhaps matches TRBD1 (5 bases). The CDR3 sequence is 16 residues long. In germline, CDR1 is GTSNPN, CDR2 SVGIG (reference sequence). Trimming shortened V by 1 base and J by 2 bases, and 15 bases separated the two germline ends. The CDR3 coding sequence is TGTGCCTGGAGTGCAATACGACAGTCCCCCTACAATGAGCAGTTCTTC. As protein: CAWSAIRQSPYNEQFF. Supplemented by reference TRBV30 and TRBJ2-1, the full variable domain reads SQTIHQWPATLVQPVGSPLSLECTVEGTSNPNLYWYRQAAGRGLQLLFYSVGIGQISSEVPQNLSASRPQDRQFILSSKKLLLSDSGFYLCAWSAIRQSPYNEQFFGPGTRLTVL.

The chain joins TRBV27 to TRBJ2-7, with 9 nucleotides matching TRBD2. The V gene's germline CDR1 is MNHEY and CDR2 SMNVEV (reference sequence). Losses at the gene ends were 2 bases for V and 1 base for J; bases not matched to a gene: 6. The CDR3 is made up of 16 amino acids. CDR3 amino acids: CASSLRVLAGSYEQYF. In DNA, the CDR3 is TGTGCCAGCAGTTTAAGGGTTCTAGCGGGATCCTACGAGCAGTACTTC.